Here is one T cell receptor beta chain with its context. Here immunoSEQ multiplex PCR was the method, and the copy in TCRdb shows in-frame clones only, minus some. Found here are about 220,000 clones, just under 95% of them singletons; the top ten hold 1.5%. The data belong to a study of control samples from healthy donors and cancer patients. The ends lost 3 bases at V and 2 bases at J; junction bases unmatched: 12. From germline, CDR1 is SGHKS and CDR2 YYEKEE (reference sequence). The CDR3 runs to 18 residues. The source of this sequence is a man aged 50-59 years in good health. Sequenced material: blood. V gene TRBV5-5 combines with J gene TRBJ2-1; 9 bases agree with TRBD1. Written as DNA, the CDR3 is TGTGCCAGCAGCTCTAACTCCGCGGGGACAGGGACCTACAATGAGCAGTTCTTC. It is translated as CASSSNSAGTGTYNEQFF.